This TCR beta chain appears in the sequencing data of a study of CD8+CD57+ T cells in acquired aplastic anemia. V dropped 5 bases and J dropped 0 bases, with 16 bases sitting between them. CDR1 is SGHVS, CDR2 FQNEAQ, per germline. CDR3 size: 16 residues. The use of genomic DNA as template underpinned the TCR beta VDJ and CDR3 profiling. TCRdb reprocessed the reads via MiXCR and lists one record per CDR3 protein. The repertoire consists of about 190,000 distinct CDR3 sequences, with about 64% occurring once and the leading ten covering roughly 50%. What was sequenced was sorted CD4+, CD8+, or CD8+CD57+ T cells (not recorded which) from PBMCs. The clonotype comes from a human donor with severe aplastic anemia or a healthy control (not recorded which). The chain has TRBV7-8 and TRBJ1-1; no firm D call. The CDR3 sequence: CASSLTLPKMNTEAFF. In DNA form, the CDR3 reads TGTGCCAGCAGCCTCACCCTCCCAAAAATGAACACTGAAGCTTTCTTT. The full variable domain, completed using reference TRBV7-8 and TRBJ1-1, is GAGVSQSPRYKVAKRGQDVALRCDPISGHVSLFWYQQALGQGPEFLTYFQNEAQLDKSGLPSDRFFAERPEGSVSTLKIQRTQQEDSAVYLCASSLTLPKMNTEAFFGQGTRLTVV.